The 27 T cell receptor beta chains below all came from one sample that was sequenced in a study of OX40 agonist ivuxolimab in advanced cancers. The data were produced by immunoSEQ multiplex PCR, yet TCRdb's version contains in-frame clones alone and is incomplete. The sample includes some 22,000 clones, around nine tenths of them seen just once. The starting material was CD4+ or CD8+ T cells sorted from blood, obtained in a trial of the OX40 agonist ivuxolimab. Receptors were obtained from an adult with an advanced solid tumor such as melanoma, head and neck, liver or kidney cancer.

The V call is TRBV5-1, the J call TRBJ2-7; 10 bases align to TRBD2. Germline CDR1 is SGHRS and CDR2 is YFSETQ. The ends lost 1 base at V and 0 bases at J; junction bases unmatched: 7. CDR3 length: 17 amino acids. CDR3 sequence: CASSLRMPSGSSYEQYF. In nucleotides, the CDR3 is TGCGCCAGCAGCTTGAGGATGCCTAGCGGGAGCTCCTACGAGCAGTACTTC.

The CDR3 DNA follows: TGTGCCAGCAGTTACTTAGCGGGAGGGGAAGAGACCCAGTACTTC. Encoded protein: CASSYLAGGEETQYF. V and J are TRBV6-6 and TRBJ2-5; TRBD2 matches at 11 bases. Germline-derived CDR1 and CDR2 are MNHNY and SVGAGI (reference sequence). This CDR3 spans 15 amino acids. Trimming took 1 base from V and 3 from J; bases not matched to a gene: 1.

Only one count was recorded for this clone. The rearrangement uses TRBV20-1 and TRBJ2-1; D is possibly TRBD2 (5 bases). The CDR3 contains 11 residues. Germline CDR1 reads DFQATT; CDR2 reads SNEGSKA (reference sequence). CDR3: CRGEGLGEQFF. The DNA of the CDR3 is TGCAGGGGAGAGGGTTTGGGTGAGCAGTTCTTC.

The genes are TRBV11-3 and TRBJ2-6; D is ambiguous. Trimming removed 5 bases at V and 3 bases at J, with 14 bases between. CDR1 and CDR2 from the germline V gene are SGHNT and YENEEA. This CDR3 region has 16 residues. CDR3 in amino acids: CASSPMASVGANVLTF. CDR3 nucleotide sequence: TGTGCCAGCAGCCCCATGGCGTCGGTTGGGGCCAACGTCCTGACTTTC.

The rearrangement uses TRBV6-5 and TRBJ1-6; TRBD1 agrees at 9 bases. The ends lost 6 bases at V and 9 bases at J; junction bases unmatched: 9. The CDR3 totals 15 residues. In germline, CDR1 is MNHEY, CDR2 SVGAGI. The CDR3, as DNA: TGTGCCAGCAGAAACACAGGGGGCGACCGTTCACCCCTCCACTTT. As protein: CASRNTGGDRSPLHF.

The genes are TRBV28 and TRBJ2-5; 11 bases are shared with TRBD1. The J call may be incorrect, as the DNA end agrees better with TRBJ2-7. The CDR3 loop spans 16 amino acids. Looked up from germline, CDR1 is MDHEN and CDR2 is SYDVKM. Here the CDR3 reads CASSSPGTGGTYEQYF. In DNA, the CDR3 is TGTGCCAGCAGTTCCCCAGGGACAGGGGGGACCTACGAGCAGTACTTC.

V and J are TRBV19 and TRBJ1-5; 9 nucleotides agree with TRBD1. Germline-derived CDR1 and CDR2 are LNHDA and SQIVND (reference sequence). V trimming: 7 bases; J trimming: 0 bases; junction bases outside the gene matches: 7. CDR3 length equals 16 residues. The CDR3 DNA reads TGTGCCAGTAAAGTGGGACAGGGTTATAGCAATCAGCCCCAGCATTTT. Protein product: CASKVGQGYSNQPQHF.

The count of this clone is one. This chain joins TRBV6-5 and TRBJ2-1, with TRBD2 matching 9 bases. V lost 5 bases, J lost 7 bases, and 6 bases stayed unmatched. The CDR3 loop spans 14 amino acids. CDR1 and CDR2 (germline): MNHEY, SVGAGI. CDR3 amino acids: CASSRSGSKNEQFF. The CDR3, as DNA: TGTGCCAGCAGTCGTAGCGGGAGTAAGAATGAGCAGTTCTTC.

The chain carries TRBV4-1 and TRBJ2-7; D is unclear. Trimming stripped 2 bases from V and 0 bases from J, with 14 bases between. This CDR3 comprises 16 residues. Germline V CDR1 and CDR2: MGHRA, YSYEKL. The CDR3 coding sequence is TGCGCCAGCAGCCAACCCCGGGTAGGTATCTCCTACGAGCAGTACTTC. The encoded protein is CASSQPRVGISYEQYF.

V and J are TRBV6-6 and TRBJ2-3; D is unclear. V lost 5 bases, J lost 8 bases, and 11 bases lay in between. The length of the CDR3 is 12 residues. CDR1 is MNHNY and CDR2 is SVGAGI in the germline V gene (reference sequence). CDR3 in amino acids: CASSPSVLTQYF. The CDR3 DNA reads as TGTGCCAGCAGTCCCTCGGTTCTTACGCAGTATTTT.

The chain has TRBV6-4 and TRBJ2-3, with 9 bases aligning to TRBD1. Per germline, CDR1 MRHNA and CDR2 SNTAGT. The CDR3 runs to 15 residues. Trimming at V came to 0 bases and at J to 9 bases, leaving 7 bases not matched to a gene. CDR3 nucleotide sequence: TGTGCCAGCAGTGACTCGCCAGGGACAGGGTCCACGCAGTATTTT. Its translation is CASSDSPGTGSTQYF.

CDR3 protein: CASSLQGHNEQFF. The CDR3 coding sequence is TGTGCCAGCAGCCTACAGGGTCACAATGAGCAGTTCTTC. The chain is built from TRBV7-2 and TRBJ2-1, with D perhaps TRBD1 (6 bases). The ends were cut back, 5 bases at V and 5 bases at J, with 10 bases in the middle. This CDR3 has 13 amino acids. CDR1 SGHTA and CDR2 FQGNSA come from the germline V gene.

This sequence joins TRBV5-1 and TRBJ2-7; D is unresolved. Trimming pared 0 bases from V and 6 bases from J, leaving 10 bases between. In germline, CDR1 is SGHRS, CDR2 YFSETQ. CDR3 length equals 13 residues. The DNA of the CDR3 is TGCGCCAGCAGCTTGGATCAGGCTCCCGAGCAGTACTTC. The encoded protein is CASSLDQAPEQYF.

V and J are TRBV4-2 and TRBJ2-2, with 7 nucleotides matching TRBD2. Trimming cost V 7 bases and J 1 base; bases outside gene matches: 9. The CDR3 has 16 residues. From germline, CDR1 is LGHNA and CDR2 YNFKEQ. For the CDR3, the DNA is TGTGCCAGCATGGATGGGAGGGGCTGGAACACCGGGGAGCTGTTTTTT. This gives the protein CASMDGRGWNTGELFF.

V is TRBV30 and J is TRBJ1-3, with D possibly being TRBD1 (5 bases). The CDR3 contains 13 residues. Germline values: CDR1 GTSNPN, CDR2 SVGIG (reference sequence). The V end was cut by 2 bases, the J end by 3 bases, with 8 bases between. Here the CDR3 reads CAWSLGVGNTIYF. The CDR3 DNA reads TGTGCCTGGAGTCTAGGGGTTGGAAACACCATATATTTT.

The chain joins TRBV20-1 to TRBJ2-5; D unclear. The CDR3 contains 10 residues. V was trimmed by 7 bases and J by 5 bases, leaving 8 bases between them. Per the germline V gene, CDR1 is DFQATT and CDR2 is SNEGSKA (reference sequence). CDR3 DNA: TGCAGTGGATGGAAGGAGACCCAGTACTTC. It translates to CSGWKETQYF.

This chain uses TRBV4-2 with TRBJ2-7, with a weak D call TRBD2 (5 bases). Germline assignment: CDR1 LGHNA and CDR2 YNFKEQ. V was pared by 0 bases and J by 7 bases, with 13 bases between. This CDR3 has 14 residues. The CDR3 sequence is CASSQDPDSPEQYF. The CDR3 bases are TGTGCCAGCAGCCAAGATCCGGACTCTCCGGAGCAGTACTTC.

The J gene is TRBJ2-7, the V gene TRBV6-5, with 7 bases lining up with TRBD1. The CDR3 contains 15 residues. The J segment lost 2 bases and the V segment lost 0 bases, leaving 4 bases of the junction unmatched. Germline CDR1 MNHEY, CDR2 SVGAGI. The CDR3 DNA reads TGTGCCAGCAGTTACTCAGCCCAGGGGGCCTACGAGCAGTACTTC. This encodes CASSYSAQGAYEQYF.

The J gene is TRBJ1-1, the V gene TRBV6-1; D gene uncertain. Germline V gene sequence: CDR1 MNHNS, CDR2 SASEGT. V lost 0 bases, J lost 1 base, and 3 bases lay in between. There are 13 residues in the CDR3. In nucleotides, the CDR3 is TGTGCCAGCAGTGAAGCGCAGAACACTGAAGCTTTCTTT. Amino acid sequence: CASSEAQNTEAFF.

V and J are TRBV27 and TRBJ1-1; D gene unclear. Trimming pared 0 bases from V and 0 bases from J, leaving 8 bases between. Germline assignment: CDR1 MNHEY and CDR2 SMNVEV (reference sequence). The CDR3 sequence is 15 residues long. In DNA form, the CDR3 reads TGTGCCAGCAGTTTATCGATAGTGATGAACACTGAAGCTTTCTTT. Amino acid sequence: CASSLSIVMNTEAFF.

With respect to this clone: Other DNA sequences from this sample encode an identical CDR3 as well. The chain uses TRBV5-1 and TRBJ2-7; D is uncertain. Germline lookup yields CDR1 SGHRS and CDR2 YFSETQ. V lost 0 bases, J lost 4 bases, and 2 bases lay in between. The CDR3 loop spans 11 amino acids. CDR3 sequence: CASSLEYEQYF. The CDR3, as DNA: TGCGCCAGCAGCTTGGAGTACGAGCAGTACTTC.

The chain couples TRBV5-4 to TRBJ2-7; 7 bases agree with TRBD1. CDR1 SGHNT and CDR2 YYREEE come from the germline V gene (reference sequence). V shed 0 bases and J 1 base; nucleotides not matched to a gene: 7. CDR3 size: 16 residues. This CDR3 is CASSLGVSGGSYEQYF. DNA for the CDR3: TGTGCCAGCAGCTTGGGTGTGTCAGGGGGTTCCTACGAGCAGTACTTC. Drawing the rest from reference TRBV5-4 and TRBJ2-7, the complete variable domain is ETGVTQSPTHLIKTRGQQVTLRCSSQSGHNTVSWYQQALGQGPQFIFQYYREEENGRGNFPPRFSGLQFPNYSSELNVNALELDDSALYLCASSLGVSGGSYEQYFGPGTRLTVT.

This rearrangement joins TRBV6-5 to TRBJ1-5; D not resolved. There are 16 residues in the CDR3. Germline V gene data show CDR1 as MNHEY and CDR2 as SVGAGI. V was pared by 0 bases and J by 5 bases, with 14 bases between. The CDR3 region has the DNA TGTGCCAGCAGTTACTCGGCCGGGATGCCCCATCAGCCCCAGCATTTT. It encodes CASSYSAGMPHQPQHF.

This chain connects TRBV28 to TRBJ2-7; the D gene is possibly TRBD2 (6 bases). Germline V CDR1 and CDR2: MDHEN, SYDVKM. The CDR3 is 12 residues long. Trimming took 2 bases from V and 7 from J, leaving 9 bases between them. CDR3 DNA: TGTGCCAGCAGTTTAGCGGGACGGGAGCAGTACTTC. This translates into CASSLAGREQYF.

The V call is TRBV6-1, the J call TRBJ1-5; D not certain. Trimming shortened V by 3 bases and J by 2 bases, and 11 bases separated the two germline ends. The germline gives CDR1 MNHNS, CDR2 SASEGT. The CDR3 contains 15 residues. CDR3 residues: CASSESWIGNQPQHF. In nucleotides, the CDR3 is TGTGCCAGCAGTGAGTCTTGGATAGGCAATCAGCCCCAGCATTTT.

As DNA, the CDR3 is TGTGCCAGCAGTTTAGGCGGGGAGGATACGCAGTATTTT. Translation gives CASSLGGEDTQYF. This chain links TRBV28 with TRBJ2-3, with D perhaps TRBD2 (6 bases). This CDR3 has 13 residues. Germline CDR1 reads MDHEN; CDR2 reads SYDVKM. Trimming took off 2 bases at V and 6 bases at J, with 9 bases between the two ends.

This chain's CDR3 is CASMAMAGAYEQYF. The CDR3 DNA follows: TGTGCCAGCATGGCCATGGCGGGAGCCTACGAGCAGTACTTC. The chain joins TRBV7-8 to TRBJ2-7; 7 nucleotides agree with TRBD2. Trimming removed 7 bases from V and 2 bases from J; junction bases left unmatched: 8. The germline V gene has CDR1 SGHVS and CDR2 FQNEAQ. The CDR3 has 14 amino acids.